This T cell receptor (beta chain) was recorded in a study of cytomegalovirus exposure and HLA in healthy donors (dated by TCRdb to between 2016 and 2019). Context from the whole study: An earlier analysis of 587 of the donors reported 276 Gb of sequence data and roughly 120 million unique TCR beta sequences obtained from around 190 million T cells. Around 320 gigabases of sequencing data and approximately 80 million unique TCR sequences were included in an early release covering over 600 HLA-typed donors. Of the roughly 430 genotyped donors, over 70% fell in the genetic ancestry cluster associated with self-reported Caucasian donors. The study aimed to test whether signatures of past pathogen exposure could be identified by cataloging public T cell receptors. The study profiled the T cell repertoires of hundreds of subjects by immunosequencing and related them to cytomegalovirus serostatus. Besides the first cohort of hundreds of subjects, a separate validation cohort made up of some 110 different subjects was used. High-throughput TCR immunosequencing, statistical association of individual TCRs with disease status, and machine learning were combined to predict cytomegalovirus infection status. A later analysis re-analyzed previously published TCR beta repertoires from several hundred donors and added high-resolution HLA genotyping to study TCR occurrence patterns. The later analysis used no new phenotypic data to find candidate immune exposures, relying instead on TCR beta sequences and their occurrence across donors. An earlier analysis of some 600 of the donors applied high-throughput TCR beta sequencing to assess whether each TCR beta V gene segment acted as functional or pseudogenic. Alongside the repertoire data, information on donor age, sex, ethnicity and CMV serostatus was compiled. A later genetic analysis used genome-wide SNP genotypes for about 55% of the 666 donors, treating that subset as a discovery cohort. All discovery cohort repertoires had been generated using a single sequencing platform. HLA typing covered class I and class II loci at four-digit resolution. Typing coverage varied by locus: about 620-630 donors for A, B, C, DRB1 and DQB1; approximately 500 for DQA1; nearly 610 for DPA1; under 490 for DPB1. Roughly 5 DR-DQ haplotypes were handled as single units for association and clustering, since linkage in the cohort was strong. Across under 500 genotyped donors of the cohort, an average of about 220,000 unique TCR beta nucleotide sequences per donor were sequenced, and approximately 17% of those sequences were non-productive. Overall study results and their limits: In vitro tests confirmed that a few of the cytomegalovirus-associated TCR beta chains recognize cytomegalovirus antigens. Specific HLA alleles were associated with 18,000 or so TCR beta sequences at a false discovery rate of 0.05 in a later analysis. Only TCR beta chains were sequenced in this cohort, and the absence of alpha or paired-chain data limited detectable features. The 87-base-pair reads could not distinguish some IMGT-functional V segments, including TRBV6-2 and TRBV6-3, so those segments were excluded. Roughly 15 rarely observed V segments, including chromosome 9 orphons, were excluded from the earlier analysis of some 590 of the donors because counts were too low. A further reported finding was that TCR beta sequences accurately predicted the HLA-A and HLA-B alleles for most subjects in the first cohort. The authors suggested that the approach could potentially be extended to other disease states and immunological phenotypes. For the cohort, immune exposure information was limited to CMV serostatus. A later genetic analysis reported fewer N-insertions in productive TCRs among donors in an Asian-associated ancestry cluster than the approximately 670-donor mean. Because HLA typing was unavailable for some donors at each locus, only the typed subset was used in association tests. Presence/absence analyses assumed roughly uniform sequencing depth across donors, an assumption that may not hold. In an earlier analysis of over 550 of the donors, most TCR beta V segments were observed in productive rearrangements about 87% or about 30% of the time, broadly matching IMGT annotations. According to a later analysis, parvovirus B19, influenza, CMV and Epstein-Barr virus appeared linked to several top co-occurrence clusters. Most TCR sequences were observed very rarely across donors, whereas some public TCRs were present in many individuals. When HLA alleles, especially DR and DQ, strongly co-occurred, attributing TCR associations to individual alleles was difficult. A cluster of highly shared sequence variants was judged likely to be a technical artifact of the sequencing pipeline. According to a later analysis, most CMV-associated TCR beta chains appeared to be HLA-restricted, and the HLA associations seemed to be driven largely by CMV exposure. Linkage disequilibrium might explain the correlated functional status among segregating V segments, but an unknown experimental factor could not be ruled out. An association between a missense DCLRE1C variant and V-gene and J-gene trimming of TCR beta chains was found in a later genetic analysis and replicated in an independent cohort. The classifier was reported to diagnose cytomegalovirus status with high specificity and sensitivity in both the original cohort and the validation cohort. In a later analysis, the rate of TCR association differed among HLA loci, with DRB1 alleles having the most associated TCRs and HLA-C alleles having the fewest. The study gave a list of some 150 TCR beta chains associated with cytomegalovirus. A later analysis found that HLA-associated TCR beta chains were more clonally expanded and had lower generation probabilities than equally common non-associated chains.

In total, around 600 healthy bone marrow donors made up the cohort. At the time of sampling, all cohort members were nominally healthy, though unrecorded immune exposures were likely present. The donor tested CMV seronegative, placing the donor among the roughly 350 seronegative members of the cohort. Every donor gave a peripheral blood sample, and the peripheral blood mononuclear cells from that sample were used for TCR beta sequencing. Genomic DNA extraction from the blood cell samples was performed with the Qiagen DNeasy Blood Extraction Kit. Library generation was performed with the immunoSEQ multiplex PCR assay. The multiplex PCR relied on a mix of 60 forward primers for TCR Vbeta segments and 13 reverse primers for TCR Jbeta segments. The CDR3 region of rearranged TCR beta genes was amplified from genomic DNA by a multiplex PCR assay. Amplified TCR beta libraries were sequenced as 87-base-pair reads on the Illumina HiSeq System. The authors processed their data as follows. Across the 700 or so repertoires, a later analysis counted 60 million to 90 million unique TCR beta chains, some 11 million of which were shared by at least two donors. To remove PCR and sequencing errors, raw reads were error-corrected and collapsed into unique sequences using a nearest-neighbor algorithm that merged closely related sequences. V, D and J gene segments were assigned by aligning CDR3 sequences to IMGT reference sequences. Each retained sequence needed at least a six-nucleotide match to both a V gene segment and a J gene segment. Rearrangements were classified as productive when the CDR3 lacked stop codons and remained in frame with V and J, and all other rearrangements were classified as non-productive. Following IMGT convention, CDR3 was defined as the stretch from the second conserved V-encoded cysteine to the conserved J-encoded phenylalanine. In an earlier analysis of approximately 500 of the donors, sequences lacking an unambiguous match to a single V gene segment were excluded. An earlier analysis of just under 600 of the donors called V segments functional above 56.7% productive rearrangements and segregating when the between-donor standard deviation exceeded 5%. To diagnose cytomegalovirus status from the catalog of TCR beta chain sequences, a statistical classification framework was built. A later analysis assigned V and J genes by comparing TCR nucleotide sequences with IMGT/GENE-DB human TR gene sequences. A later analysis assigned CDR3 sequences and most-parsimonious VDJ recombination scenarios with the TCRdist pipeline. In a later analysis, each TCR beta chain was defined by its CDR3 amino acid sequence together with its V-gene family, and reads lacking a unique V-gene family were excluded. A later analysis removed 592 highly shared, low-generation-probability nucleotide sequences to deal with suspected cross-contamination and a sequencing artifact. For each public chain, a later analysis derived a clonal expansion index from normalized ranks of inferred template counts within each repertoire. A later analysis computed generation probabilities with a VDJ recombination model fitted to out-of-frame rearrangements, and checked the results against IGoR. A later analysis scored TCR-TCR, TCR-HLA and TCR-CMV co-occurrence with hypergeometric tests, applying a repertoire-size bias correction to TCR pairs. To estimate false discovery rates, a later analysis permuted the HLA or CMV assignments 20 times. A later analysis grouped co-occurring TCRs with DBSCAN, adding TCRdist sequence similarity when clustering within HLA-allele-positive subsets. Repertoires with fewer than 30,000 or more than 120,000 public chains were left out of co-occurrence clustering, as were about 5 repertoires with anomalous nucleotide sharing. The table was pulled from immuneACCESS by TCRdb, which kept in-frame rearrangements only. Such tables lose some clones; where checked, under half of the loss comes from unresolved V genes, and the rest has no known cause. Clone size and V and J calls were adopted from that table, with D and trimming inferred from the DNA. Present in this sample are roughly 120,000 clones, roughly 80% of which were seen just once. The ten most abundant clones make up 0.2% to 0.25% of the sample.

Notes on this clone: Its target antigen remains unknown. No base quality values were provided; no much bigger clone lies one nucleotide off.

The CDR3 contains 18 residues, cysteine and phenylalanine counted. CDR3 DNA is the only sequence kept; it has 54 bases, read in frame from the first base. The CDR1 and CDR2 encoded by the germline V gene (reference sequence) are LNHDA and SQIVND. V is pruned by 7 bases and J by 1 base, leaving 16 bases of the junction without a gene match. Sequencing was done on a sample of PBMCs. The receptor comes from a man between 50 and 59 years old in good health and CMV-seronegative. Rearrangement joined TRBV19 to TRBJ1-1; 9 nucleotides in the junction match TRBD1. The DNA sequence is TGTGCCAGTACCACAATAGCGGGACAGGGTCACCAGAACACTGAAGCTTTCTTT. Its translation is CASTTIAGQGHQNTEAFF.